This T cell receptor beta chain came from a study of blood T cell repertoires in COVID-19. This CDR3 spans 15 amino acids. The ends lost 6 bases at V and 1 base at J; junction bases unmatched: 8. Germline V gives CDR1 SEHNR, CDR2 FQNEAQ (reference sequence). Profiled with immunoSEQ multiplex PCR; TCRdb holds only in-frame clones, not every one. The sample has 350,000 to 400,000 clones, roughly 92% seen once; the top ten hold 0.8% to 0.9%. The sequence came from a woman aged 40 to 55 who had been exposed to COVID-19. The source material was PBMCs or T cells enriched from blood (not recorded which). The chain is built from TRBV7-9 and TRBJ1-1, with 7 bases lining up with TRBD1. CDR3 in amino acids: CASRTGGTENTEAFF. As DNA, the CDR3 is TGTGCCAGCAGAACTGGCGGGACAGAGAACACTGAAGCTTTCTTT.